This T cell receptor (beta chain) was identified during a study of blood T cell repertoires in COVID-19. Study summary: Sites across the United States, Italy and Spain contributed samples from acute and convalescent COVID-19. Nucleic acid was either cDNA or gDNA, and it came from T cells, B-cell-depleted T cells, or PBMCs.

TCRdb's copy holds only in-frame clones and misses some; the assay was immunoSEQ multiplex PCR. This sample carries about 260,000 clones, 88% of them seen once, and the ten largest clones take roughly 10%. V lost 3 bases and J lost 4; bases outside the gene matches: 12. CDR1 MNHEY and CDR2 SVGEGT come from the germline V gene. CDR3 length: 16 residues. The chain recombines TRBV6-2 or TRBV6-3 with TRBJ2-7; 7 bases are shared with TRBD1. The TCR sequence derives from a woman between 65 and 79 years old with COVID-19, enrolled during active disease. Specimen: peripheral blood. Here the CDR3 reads CASSYRPGQIDYEQYF. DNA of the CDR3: TGTGCCAGCAGTTATCGACCGGGACAGATCGATTACGAGCAGTACTTC.